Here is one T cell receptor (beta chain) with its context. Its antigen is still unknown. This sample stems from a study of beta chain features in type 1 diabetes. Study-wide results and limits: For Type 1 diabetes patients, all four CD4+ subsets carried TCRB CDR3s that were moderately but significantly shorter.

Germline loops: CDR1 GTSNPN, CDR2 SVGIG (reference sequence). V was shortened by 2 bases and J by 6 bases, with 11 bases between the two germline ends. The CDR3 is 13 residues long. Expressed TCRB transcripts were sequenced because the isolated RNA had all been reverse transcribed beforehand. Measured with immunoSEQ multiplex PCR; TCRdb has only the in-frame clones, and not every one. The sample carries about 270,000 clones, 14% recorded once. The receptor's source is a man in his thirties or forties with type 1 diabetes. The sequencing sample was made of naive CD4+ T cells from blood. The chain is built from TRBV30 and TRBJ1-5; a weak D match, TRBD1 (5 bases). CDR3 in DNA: TGTGCCTGGAGTTCTCAGGGAGGTCAGCCCCAGCATTTT. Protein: CAWSSQGGQPQHF.